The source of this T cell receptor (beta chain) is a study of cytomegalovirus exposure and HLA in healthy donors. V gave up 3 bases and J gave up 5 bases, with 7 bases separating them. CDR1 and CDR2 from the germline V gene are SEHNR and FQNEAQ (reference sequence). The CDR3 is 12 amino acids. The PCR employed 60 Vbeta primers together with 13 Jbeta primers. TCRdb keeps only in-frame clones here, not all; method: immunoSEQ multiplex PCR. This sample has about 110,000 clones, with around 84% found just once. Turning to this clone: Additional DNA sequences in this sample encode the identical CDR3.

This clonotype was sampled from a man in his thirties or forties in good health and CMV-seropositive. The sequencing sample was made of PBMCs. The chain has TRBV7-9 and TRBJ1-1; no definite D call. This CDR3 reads CASSLGVTEAFF. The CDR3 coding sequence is TGTGCCAGCAGCTTGGGAGTGACTGAAGCTTTCTTT.